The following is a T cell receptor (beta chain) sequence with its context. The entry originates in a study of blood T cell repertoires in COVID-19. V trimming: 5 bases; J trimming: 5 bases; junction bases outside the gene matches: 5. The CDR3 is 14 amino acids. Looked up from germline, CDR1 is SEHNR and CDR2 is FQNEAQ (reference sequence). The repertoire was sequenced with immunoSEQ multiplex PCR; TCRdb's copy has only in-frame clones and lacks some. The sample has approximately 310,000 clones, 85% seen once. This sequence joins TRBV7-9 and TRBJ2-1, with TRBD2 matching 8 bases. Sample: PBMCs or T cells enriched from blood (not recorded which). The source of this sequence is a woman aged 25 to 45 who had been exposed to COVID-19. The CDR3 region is CASSLSGGDNEQFF. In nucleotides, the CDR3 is TGTGCCAGCAGCCTCAGCGGGGGTGACAATGAGCAGTTCTTC.